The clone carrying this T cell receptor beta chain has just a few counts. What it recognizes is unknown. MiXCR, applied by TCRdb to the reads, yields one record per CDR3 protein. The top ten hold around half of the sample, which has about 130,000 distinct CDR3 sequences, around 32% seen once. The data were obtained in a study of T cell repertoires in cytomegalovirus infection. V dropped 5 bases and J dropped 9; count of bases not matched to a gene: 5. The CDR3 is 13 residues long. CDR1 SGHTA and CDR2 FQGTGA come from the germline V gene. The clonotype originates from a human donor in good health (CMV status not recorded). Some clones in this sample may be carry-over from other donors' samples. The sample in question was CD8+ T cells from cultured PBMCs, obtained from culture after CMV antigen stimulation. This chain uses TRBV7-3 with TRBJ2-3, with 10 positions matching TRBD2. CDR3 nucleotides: TGTGCCAGCAGCGTAGCGGGGGGTTCAACGCAGTATTTT. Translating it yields CASSVAGGSTQYF.